This T cell receptor (beta chain) is drawn from a study of PD-L1 blockade in urothelial cancer (dated by TCRdb to the late 2010s). About the study as a whole: All patients started therapy around 2014 and received atezolizumab 1,200 mg intravenously every 3 weeks. About 90% of the roughly 29 patients were identified as males with urothelial cancer of bladder origin, and a prior smoking history was reported by 18 of 29 patients. Patients had an ECOG performance status of 0 or 1 and had received between 0 and 3 prior chemotherapy regimens. Blood samples were analyzed at 3 weeks after treatment start (second dose) and at 6 weeks after treatment start. Blood samples gave median yields of about 140,000 T cells and tens of thousands of unique TCRs, along with a median clonality of 0.080. The study, an exploratory multi-omic analysis, examined somatic, immune and clinical correlates of response to PD-L1 blockade with atezolizumab in urothelial cancer. TCR sequencing covered pretreatment tumor samples and matched, serially collected peripheral blood taken before and after atezolizumab treatment. Progression-free survival longer than 6 months counted as durable clinical benefit, and TCR features were additionally tested against both progression-free and overall survival. In the same patients who had TCR sequencing, pretreatment tumors also underwent whole exome sequencing and RNA sequencing. Durable clinical benefit was achieved by nine patients but not by the remaining 20. Around 30 patients had pretreatment blood TCR-seq, some 24 had at least one posttreatment blood collection, and some 24 had tumor TCR-seq. The paper's findings and limits, for the study overall: Patients with durable benefit showed greater expansion of tumor-associated TCR clones in peripheral blood 3 weeks after starting treatment (n of about 20, p = 0.022). Because the sample size was small (n of about 27) and many exploratory analyses were performed, the results are intended to be hypothesis-generating. A pretreatment peripheral blood TCR clonality below the median was linked to improved progression-free and overall survival.

A remark on this clone: The antigen it binds to is not known. The sample holds no much larger clone one base away, and base qualities are not on file.

The time point label for this specimen denotes: peripheral blood 6 weeks after treatment start. The cohort comprised approximately 30 patients with locally advanced or metastatic urothelial carcinoma treated at Memorial Sloan Kettering on a trial protocol. Peripheral blood mononuclear cells were collected from each patient pretreatment and during treatment, giving between 1 and 8 total time points per patient. The Qiagen DNeasy Blood extraction kit was used to purify genomic DNA from total PBMCs and from tumor samples. PBMCs were collected pretreatment and during treatment, and were isolated and stored as previously described. The germline V gene gives CDR1 as SGHRS and CDR2 as YFSETQ. The CDR3 has 14 amino acids, counting the end cysteine and phenylalanine. Of the read, only the CDR3 DNA is kept; its 42 bases are in frame from base 1. Germline trimming: 4 bases from V, 9 bases from J; junction bases outside gene matches: 6.

Each PCR received spiked-in synthetic TCR analog templates so that absolute template abundance could be estimated from read counts. The immunoSEQ assay was used to amplify TCRbeta CDR3 regions from genomic DNA with bias-controlled V and J gene primers. Sequencing of rearranged TCRbeta segments was performed at approximately 20X coverage. As for how the authors treated the data: Sequencing errors were corrected by clustering, and CDR3s were annotated against IMGT so that V, D and J genes could be assigned. Downstream analyses used only productive TCRbeta rearrangements, leaving out any out-of-frame or stop-codon sequences. To compute clonality, Shannon entropy was normalized by the log of the number of unique productive sequences and then subtracted from one. Fisher's exact test with Benjamini-Hochberg correction, at a threshold of adjusted p below 0.01, was used to find clones that differed between time points or between blood and tumor. TCRdb took over this immuneACCESS table, retaining in-frame rearrangements with V and J assigned. Such tables are incomplete; in checked studies, under half of the missing clones stem from an unresolved V gene, and the remainder is unexplained. The DNA gave D and trimming, while V, J and clone size come from that table. The sample contains approximately 50,000 clones, more than 70% of them found a single time. Together, the top ten hold 2.4% of the sample.

The sequence came from a man aged 60-69 years with urothelial cancer. The sequencing used PBMCs, collected around atezolizumab (anti-PD-L1) treatment. This receptor chain uses TRBV5-1 and TRBJ1-6; 8 central bases correspond to TRBD1. The nucleotides read TGCGCCAGCAGCCCGCAGGGGGCGGGTTCACCCCTCCACTTT. Its protein product is CASSPQGAGSPLHF.